This T cell receptor (beta chain) stems from a study of CD8+CD57+ T cells in acquired aplastic anemia. Study results and limitations: Both patients and controls carried the same twenty-nine CD8+ CDR3 sequences. Any difference that existed in CD8+ Simpson's diversity between patients and controls was not significant.

The V segment lost 2 bases and the J segment 9 bases; nucleotides outside the gene matches: 7. This CDR3 is built from 15 residues. Germline lookup yields CDR1 KGHDR and CDR2 SFDVKD. Sequenced patients had shown CD8+CD57+ cell expansion by flow cytometry. With no exception, the patients had severe acquired aplastic anemia. Blood samples were obtained from patients who had received no prior therapy. TCR beta VDJ and CDR3 were profiled, and genomic DNA was the template. TCRdb reanalysed the reads using MiXCR and keeps one entry per CDR3 protein. This repertoire shows around 150,000 distinct CDR3 sequences, about 50% found once; its top ten account for under 35%. As regards this clonotype: No antigen is known for it.

The source material was sorted CD4+, CD8+, or CD8+CD57+ T cells (not recorded which) from PBMCs. The chain carries TRBV24-1 and TRBJ2-1; 9 bases agree with TRBD2. This receptor was obtained from a human donor with aplastic anemia. The CDR3 reads CATSDSIAGVVEQFF. DNA for the CDR3: TGTGCCACCAGTGATTCCATAGCGGGAGTCGTTGAGCAGTTCTTC.